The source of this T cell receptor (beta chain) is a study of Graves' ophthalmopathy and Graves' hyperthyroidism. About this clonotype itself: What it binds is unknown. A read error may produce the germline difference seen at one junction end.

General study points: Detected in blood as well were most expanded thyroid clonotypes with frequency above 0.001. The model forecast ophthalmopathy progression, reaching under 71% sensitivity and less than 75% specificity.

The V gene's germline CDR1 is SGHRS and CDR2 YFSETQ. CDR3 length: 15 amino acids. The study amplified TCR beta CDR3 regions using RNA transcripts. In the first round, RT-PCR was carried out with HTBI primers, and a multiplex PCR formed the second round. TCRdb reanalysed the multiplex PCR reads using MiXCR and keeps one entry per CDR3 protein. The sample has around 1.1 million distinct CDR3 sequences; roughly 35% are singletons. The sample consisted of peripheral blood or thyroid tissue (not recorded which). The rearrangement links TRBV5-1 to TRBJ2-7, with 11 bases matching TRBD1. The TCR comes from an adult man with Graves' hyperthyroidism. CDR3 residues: CASSRPGQGVYEQYF. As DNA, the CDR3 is TGTGCCAGCAGCCGACCGGGACAGGGGGTTTACGAGCAGTACTTC.